The subject of this entry is one T cell receptor (beta chain). Sequencing was performed with immunoSEQ multiplex PCR; in TCRdb, only in-frame clones are kept and a portion is missing. The sample lists about 220,000 clones, 84% occurring once. Trimming at V came to 5 bases and at J to 8 bases, leaving 12 bases not matched to a gene. The CDR3 length is 15 residues. The germline V gene encodes CDR1 MDHEN and CDR2 SYDVKM. The data stem from a study of blood T cell repertoires in COVID-19. The TCR was taken from a man aged 30-40 years with active or convalescent COVID-19. The sample taken for sequencing was peripheral blood. This chain connects TRBV28 to TRBJ2-1, with 7 bases aligning to TRBD2. The CDR3: CASSPLGGGEDEQFF. The CDR3 coding sequence is TGTGCCAGCAGTCCCTTGGGGGGAGGGGAGGATGAGCAGTTCTTC.